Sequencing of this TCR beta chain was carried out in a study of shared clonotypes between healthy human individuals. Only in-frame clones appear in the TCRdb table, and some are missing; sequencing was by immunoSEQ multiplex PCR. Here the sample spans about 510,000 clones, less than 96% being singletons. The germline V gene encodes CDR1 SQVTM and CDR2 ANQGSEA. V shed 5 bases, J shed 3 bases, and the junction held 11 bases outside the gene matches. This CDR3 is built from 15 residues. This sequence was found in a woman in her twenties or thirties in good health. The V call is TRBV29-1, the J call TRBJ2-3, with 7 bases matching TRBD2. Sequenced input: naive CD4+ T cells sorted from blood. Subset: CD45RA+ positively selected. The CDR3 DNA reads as TGCAGCGTTTCATTTCGCGGGAGAAGGACAGATACGCAGTATTTT. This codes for CSVSFRGRRTDTQYF.